The 14 T cell receptor beta chains listed next were all sequenced from one sample in a study of T cell repertoires in cytomegalovirus infection. TCRdb used MiXCR to reprocess the reads, holding one entry per CDR3 protein. The sample lists some 350,000 distinct CDR3 sequences, 29% occurring once. These TCRs' antigens remain unknown. The sequenced sample was cultured PBMCs, obtained from culture after CMV antigen stimulation. Source of these receptors: a human donor in good health (CMV status not recorded). Some clones in this sample may be carry-over from other donors' samples.

This chain links TRBV10-3 with TRBJ1-2, with TRBD1 as a possible D gene (5 bases). V was shortened by 3 bases and J by 5 bases, with 19 bases between the two germline ends. The length of the CDR3 is 16 residues. CDR1 and CDR2 (germline): ENHRY, SYGVKD. The CDR3, as DNA: TGTGCCATCAGTGACCAAGGCTCGGCAGGGCATTATGGCTACACCTTC. It yields the protein CAISDQGSAGHYGYTF.

The V and J genes are TRBV6-1 and TRBJ2-7; 9 bases agree with TRBD2. The length of the CDR3 is 16 residues. Losses at the gene ends were 5 bases for V and 2 bases for J; bases not matched to a gene: 10. Germline V CDR1 and CDR2: MNHNS, SASEGT. The CDR3 here is CASSYGRRGGAYEQYF. Here the CDR3 DNA reads TGTGCCAGCAGTTATGGCCGGCGGGGGGGGGCCTACGAGCAGTACTTC.

This chain uses TRBV2 with TRBJ2-2, with 7 bases identical to TRBD1. CDR3 length: 15 amino acids. The V gene's germline CDR1 is SNHLY and CDR2 FYNNEI. The V gene end was trimmed by 2 bases and the J gene end by 6 bases; junction bases not matched to a gene: 6. The CDR3 protein is CASSESLQGAGELFF. The CDR3, as DNA: TGTGCCAGCAGTGAATCTCTCCAGGGGGCCGGGGAGCTGTTTTTT.

This chain links TRBV6-1 with TRBJ1-2; D is ambiguous. Trimming left V 2 bases short and J 7 bases short, with 11 bases between. This CDR3 is 13 amino acids long. Germline-derived CDR1 and CDR2 are MNHNS and SASEGT. The DNA of the CDR3 is TGTGCCAGCAGTGAAAGATCTCGGGGTGGCTACACCTTC. Its translation: CASSERSRGGYTF.

This clonotype came up a few times. The V gene is TRBV7-3, the J gene TRBJ2-1; D might be TRBD1 or TRBD2, each matching 6 bases. Germline V gives CDR1 SGHTA, CDR2 FQGTGA. Trimming shortened V by 0 bases and J by 5 bases, and 20 bases separated the two germline ends. The CDR3 is 18 residues long. The CDR3 sequence is CASSLTGQLRLDNNEQFF. DNA for the CDR3: TGTGCCAGCAGCTTAACGGGACAACTTAGACTAGACAACAATGAGCAGTTCTTC.

The chain has TRBV7-3 and TRBJ1-1; TRBD1 aligns across 7 bases. This CDR3 contains 16 residues. Germline lookup yields CDR1 SGHTA and CDR2 FQGTGA. V lost 5 bases to trimming and J lost 2 bases; unmatched junction nucleotides: 11. The CDR3 nucleotides are TGTGCCAGCAGCCTCCTCGGGGGACAGTTCAACACTGAAGCTTTCTTT. The encoded protein is CASSLLGGQFNTEAFF.

The rearrangement links TRBV19 to TRBJ1-3; D gene uncertain. This CDR3 is built from 17 residues. Trimming cost V 7 bases and J 0 bases, with 19 bases left between them. Germline loops: CDR1 LNHDA, CDR2 SQIVND (reference sequence). The CDR3 reads CASISQPARLSGNTIYF. The CDR3 nucleotides are TGTGCCAGTATCTCACAGCCTGCCAGACTCTCTGGAAACACCATATATTTT.

The chain is built from TRBV24-1 and TRBJ2-3, with D unresolved. Germline CDR1 KGHDR, CDR2 SFDVKD. The CDR3 is made up of 15 amino acids. V was pared by 3 bases and J by 0 bases, with 9 bases between. In DNA, the CDR3 is TGTGCCACCAGTGATATTTTGCGGAGCACAGATACGCAGTATTTT. It specifies CATSDILRSTDTQYF.

This clonotype has just a few counts. V gene TRBV7-9 combines with J gene TRBJ2-1, with 10 bases identical to TRBD2. Germline CDR1 is SEHNR and CDR2 is FQNEAQ (reference sequence). This CDR3 is built from 13 residues. Unmatched junction bases numbered 4, after V lost 10 bases and J lost 4 bases. The CDR3 DNA sequence: TGTGCCACGGGGACTAGCGAGTACAATGAGCAGTTCTTC. It encodes CATGTSEYNEQFF.

The table lists this clonotype with a few counts. This chain uses TRBV7-2 with TRBJ1-5; D call uncertain. Germline loops: CDR1 SGHTA, CDR2 FQGNSA. Trimming cost V 3 bases and J 10 bases, with 13 bases left between them. The CDR3 runs 13 residues. The CDR3 bases are TGTGCCAGCAGCTTGGACGGTAAAAGACCCCAGCATTTT. It specifies CASSLDGKRPQHF.

V usage is TRBV2 and J usage is TRBJ2-2, with 9 nucleotides matching TRBD1. This CDR3 is built from 14 residues. CDR1 and CDR2 (germline): SNHLY, FYNNEI. The V segment lost 10 bases and the J segment 5 bases; nucleotides outside the gene matches: 8. The chain's CDR3 is CATLGTGYTGELFF. The CDR3 DNA reads TGTGCCACCTTAGGGACAGGGTATACCGGGGAGCTGTTTTTT.

This clonotype was observed a handful of times. The chain couples TRBV11-2 to TRBJ2-7; the D gene is possibly TRBD1 (7 bases). Trimming pared 6 bases from V and 4 bases from J, leaving 19 bases between. The CDR3 is made up of 15 amino acids. Germline lookup yields CDR1 SGHAT and CDR2 FQNNGV. CDR3 region: CASRRPGGQRYEQYF. CDR3 nucleotides: TGTGCCAGCAGGCGACCAGGGGGGCAAAGGTACGAGCAGTACTTC.

The chain carries TRBV14 and TRBJ1-1, with D unclear. The CDR3 extends over 17 amino acids. Trimming took off 0 bases at V and 3 bases at J, with 17 bases between the two ends. Germline CDR1 reads SGHDN; CDR2 reads FVKESK. The CDR3 DNA reads TGTGCCAGCAGCCAAGACCCCACCGGGGTAGCTGACACTGAAGCTTTCTTT. It specifies CASSQDPTGVADTEAFF.

This clonotype was recorded at least ten times. This sequence joins TRBV7-2 and TRBJ2-7; 11 positions agree with TRBD2. V lost 6 bases and J lost 3; bases outside the gene matches: 7. This CDR3 contains 15 residues. Germline lookup yields CDR1 SGHTA and CDR2 FQGNSA. CDR3 region: CASRLGLAEGYEQYF. CDR3 sequence (DNA): TGTGCCAGCAGGTTGGGACTAGCGGAGGGCTACGAGCAGTACTTC.